Below, 10 T cell receptor beta chains from the same sample are listed, as sequenced in a study of cytomegalovirus exposure and HLA in healthy donors. 60 Vbeta and 13 Jbeta primers were used in PCR. Only in-frame clones appear in the TCRdb table, and some are missing; sequencing was by immunoSEQ multiplex PCR. The repertoire holds roughly 100,000 clones, with roughly 70% as singletons. Sequencing input: PBMCs. Source of these receptors: a man aged 40-49 years in good health and CMV-seropositive.

This sequence joins TRBV2 and TRBJ1-2, with TRBD1 matching over 9 bases. With V trimmed by 7 bases and J by 0 bases, 3 bases remained unmatched. This CDR3 region has 14 residues. Germline lookup yields CDR1 SNHLY and CDR2 FYNNEI. CDR3 residues: CASTGQGSNYGYTF. CDR3 DNA sequence: TGTGCCAGCACCGGACAGGGGTCTAACTATGGCTACACCTTC.

V gene TRBV6-5 combines with J gene TRBJ2-5; 8 bases match TRBD2. Trimming at V came to 4 bases and at J to 9 bases, leaving 4 bases not matched to a gene. CDR3 size: 12 residues. Germline CDR1 and CDR2: MNHEY and SVGAGI. The CDR3, as DNA: TGTGCCAGCAGTTTAATTAGCGGGGCCCAGTACTTC. It is translated as CASSLISGAQYF.

The CDR3 sequence is CASSQAGLGTGELFF. As DNA, the CDR3 is TGCGCCAGCAGCCAAGCAGGACTAGGCACCGGGGAGCTGTTTTTT. The rearrangement joins TRBV4-1 to TRBJ2-2; 7 bases are a match to TRBD2. Losses at the gene ends were 1 base for V and 4 bases for J; bases not matched to a gene: 3. Germline V gene lookup returns CDR1 MGHRA and CDR2 YSYEKL. This CDR3 has 15 residues.

This clone was observed a single time. The rearrangement joins TRBV28 to TRBJ2-7; no clear D gene. Germline V lookup: CDR1 MDHEN, CDR2 SYDVKM. V shed 3 bases and J shed 4 bases, with 10 bases lying between them. The CDR3 sequence is 13 residues long. The CDR3 reads CASSFGGPYEQYF. The DNA of the CDR3 is TGTGCCAGCAGTTTTGGCGGCCCGTACGAGCAGTACTTC.

The V call is TRBV30, the J call TRBJ2-1; D unresolved. Trimming removed 4 bases from V and 8 bases from J, with 15 bases in between. The CDR3 has 13 amino acids. Germline CDR1 is GTSNPN and CDR2 is SVGIG (reference sequence). CDR3: CAWNLYEIHEQFF. DNA of the CDR3: TGTGCCTGGAACCTCTATGAAATCCATGAGCAGTTCTTC.

The rearrangement uses TRBV4-2 and TRBJ2-3, with 9 bases fitting TRBD2. J gave up 4 bases and V 5 bases, and 16 bases lay outside the gene matches. The CDR3 has 18 amino acids. Per the germline V gene, CDR1 is LGHNA and CDR2 is YNFKEQ. The CDR3 loop reads CASSTTAASGMGADTQYF. The CDR3 DNA is TGTGCCAGCAGCACCACCGCGGCTAGCGGGATGGGGGCAGATACGCAGTATTTT.

This chain joins TRBV28 and TRBJ1-2; D not certain. Between the trimmed V and J ends, which lost 4 bases and 14 bases, there was a span of 26 bases. Germline assignment: CDR1 MDHEN and CDR2 SYDVKM. The CDR3 consists of 15 residues. CDR3: CASSSTPPPPPVRTF. The CDR3 nucleotides read TGTGCCAGCAGTTCCACTCCTCCGCCCCCCCCTGTCCGGACCTTC.

A remark on this clone: Other DNA sequences in the sample encode the same CDR3. This sequence joins TRBV7-9 and TRBJ2-3; 7 positions match TRBD2. V was clipped by 5 bases and J by 1 base; unmatched bases: 6. CDR3 length equals 15 residues. The germline V gene encodes CDR1 SEHNR and CDR2 FQNEAQ (reference sequence). CDR3 residues: CASSPPSGRTDTQYF. CDR3 nucleotide sequence: TGTGCCAGCAGCCCACCTAGCGGACGCACAGATACGCAGTATTTT.

J is TRBJ2-5 and V is TRBV13, with 13 bases that match TRBD2. The V gene end was trimmed by 4 bases and the J gene end by 7 bases; junction bases not matched to a gene: 9. Looked up from germline, CDR1 is PRHDT and CDR2 is FYEKMQ (reference sequence). CDR3 length: 16 amino acids. The CDR3 sequence is CASSSQTSGRMGTQYF. The CDR3 DNA is TGTGCCAGCAGCTCCCAGACTAGCGGGAGGATGGGGACCCAGTACTTC.

The rearrangement uses TRBV6-5 and TRBJ1-2; D might be TRBD1 (5 bases). The CDR3 sequence is 14 residues long. The germline V gene encodes CDR1 MNHEY and CDR2 SVGAGI. V lost 4 bases, J lost 8 bases, and 17 bases lay in between. CDR3 sequence: CASSWPGRRGGYTF. CDR3 DNA sequence: TGTGCCAGCAGTTGGCCGGGACGGCGGGGAGGCTACACCTTC.